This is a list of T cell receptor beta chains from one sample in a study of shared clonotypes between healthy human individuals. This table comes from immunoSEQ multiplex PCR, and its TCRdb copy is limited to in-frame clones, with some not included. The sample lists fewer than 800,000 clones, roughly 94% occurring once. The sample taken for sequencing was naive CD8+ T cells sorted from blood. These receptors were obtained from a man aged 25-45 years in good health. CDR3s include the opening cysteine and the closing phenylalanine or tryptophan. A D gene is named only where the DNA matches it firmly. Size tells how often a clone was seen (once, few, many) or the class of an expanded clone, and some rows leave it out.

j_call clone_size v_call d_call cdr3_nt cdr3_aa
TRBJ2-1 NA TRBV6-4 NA TGTGCCAGCAGTCCAGGACTGCAAAATGAGCAGTTCTTC CASSPGLQNEQFF
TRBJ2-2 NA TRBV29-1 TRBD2 TGCAGCGTTGTGGGACTAGCAGTCACCGGGGAGCTGTTTTTT CSVVGLAVTGELFF
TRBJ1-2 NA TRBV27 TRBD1 TGTGCCAGCAGTTTAGGGACAGACTATGGCTACACCTTC CASSLGTDYGYTF
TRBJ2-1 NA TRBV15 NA TGTGCCACCAGCTTTCCCTTCGGGGGAAGGTATGAGCAGTTCTTC CATSFPFGGRYEQFF
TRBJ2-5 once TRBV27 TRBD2 TGTGCTAGCAGTCCTAGCGGGAAGGGGGGGACCCAGTACTTC CASSPSGKGGTQYF
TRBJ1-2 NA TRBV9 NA TGTGCCAGCAGCCCCCGACTAGACCAGAACTATGGCTACACCTTC CASSPRLDQNYGYTF
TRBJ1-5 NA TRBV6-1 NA TGTGCCAGCAGTGACCCTCAGCCCCAGCATTTT CASSDPQPQHF
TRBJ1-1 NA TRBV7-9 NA TGTGCCAGCACCCTGGGGAACACTGAAGCTTTCTTT CASTLGNTEAFF
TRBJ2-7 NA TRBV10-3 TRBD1 TGTGCCATCAGTGGGGACAGCTCCTACGAGCAGTACTTC CAISGDSSYEQYF
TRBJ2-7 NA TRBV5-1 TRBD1 TGCGCCAGCAGCCAATCCGGACAGGTTACATACGAGCAGTACTTC CASSQSGQVTYEQYF
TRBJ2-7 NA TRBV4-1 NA TGCGCCAGCAGCCAAGATCGTCGAGGGATCAACGAGCAGTACTTC CASSQDRRGINEQYF
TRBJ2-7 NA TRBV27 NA TGTGCCAGCAGCCCCCAGGGAGGAGGGTACGAGCAGTACTTC CASSPQGGGYEQYF
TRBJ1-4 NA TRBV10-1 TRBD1 TGCGCCAACAAGGGACAGCTCACAACTAATGAAAAACTGTTTTTT CANKGQLTTNEKLFF
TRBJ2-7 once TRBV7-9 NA TGTGCCAGCAGCCCCTTTGGCCACGAGCAGTACTTC CASSPFGHEQYF
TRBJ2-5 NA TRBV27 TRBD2 TGTGCCAGCAGACCGTGGCGGGAGGAGACGGAGACCCAGTACTTC CASRPWREETETQYF
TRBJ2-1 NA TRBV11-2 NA TGTGCCAGCAGCTTAACCCCGGGCCCCGGGTTCTTC CASSLTPGPGFF
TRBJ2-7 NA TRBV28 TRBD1 TGTGCCAGCAGTGAACCACTGAGGGACAGGGTCTACGAGCAGTACTTC CASSEPLRDRVYEQYF
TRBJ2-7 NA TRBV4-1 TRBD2 TGCGCCAGCAGCCAAGATGGGGGAGGGCTCGACTACGAGCAGTACTTC CASSQDGGGLDYEQYF
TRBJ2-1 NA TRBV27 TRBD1 TGTGCCAGCAGTCTCGGGACAGGAAAACGGGATGAGCAGTTCTTC CASSLGTGKRDEQFF
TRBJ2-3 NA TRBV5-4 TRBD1 TGTGCCAGCACCCCCCCAGGGGACAGGGGTGCAGATACGCAGTATTTT CASTPPGDRGADTQYF
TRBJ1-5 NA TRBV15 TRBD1 TGTGCCACCAGCGTCACAGGGGGATGGAATCAGCCCCAGCATTTT CATSVTGGWNQPQHF
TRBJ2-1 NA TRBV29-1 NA TGCAGCGTTTTGAGGGCAGGGTTTTACAATGAGCAGTTCTTC CSVLRAGFYNEQFF
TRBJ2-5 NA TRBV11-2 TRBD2 TGTGCCAGCAGAAGCGGGGAAGAGACCCAGTACTTC CASRSGEETQYF
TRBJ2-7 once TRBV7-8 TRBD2 TGTGCCAGCAGCACTCGACTAGCGGGACGCCACTCCTACGAGCAGTACTTC CASSTRLAGRHSYEQYF
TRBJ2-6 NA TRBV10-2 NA TGCGCCAGCAGTGAGTCGGAGGTTGGGGCCAACGTCCTGACTTTC CASSESEVGANVLTF
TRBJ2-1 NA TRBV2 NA TGTGCCAGCAGTGGTCGGTCAGGTAGTTACAATGAGCAGTTCTTC CASSGRSGSYNEQFF
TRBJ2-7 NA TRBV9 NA TGTGCCAGCAGCGTAGGGGGGCTAACCTACGAGCAGTACTTC CASSVGGLTYEQYF
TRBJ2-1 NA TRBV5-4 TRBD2 TGTGCCAGCAGCTTTTTGTCTAGCGGGAGGGTAGAGCAGTTCTTC CASSFLSSGRVEQFF
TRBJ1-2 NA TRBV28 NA TGTGCCAGCAGTTTTGGGGGTTTACGTGGCTACACCTTC CASSFGGLRGYTF
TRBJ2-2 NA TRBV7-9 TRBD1 TGTGCCAGCAGCTTCCGGGACAGGGGTACCGGGGAGCTGTTTTTT CASSFRDRGTGELFF
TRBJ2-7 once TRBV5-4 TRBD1 TGTGCCAGCAGCTTTGGGACAGGACCCTACGAGCAGTACTTC CASSFGTGPYEQYF
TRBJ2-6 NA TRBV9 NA TGTGCCAGCAGCCCAAACCCGCGCAGTTGGAATGTTGGGGCCAACGTCCTGACTTTC CASSPNPRSWNVGANVLTF
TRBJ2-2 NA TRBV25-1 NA TGTGCCAGCAGTGATTCCTCCTGGGGCACCGGGGAGCTGTTTTTT CASSDSSWGTGELFF
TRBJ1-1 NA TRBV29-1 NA TGCAGCGTTGAAGATCAGACTGAAGCTTTCTTT CSVEDQTEAFF
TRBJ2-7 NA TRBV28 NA TGTGCCAGCAGTTTACTGAGTGGCCTAGCAGGAAACTACGAGCAGTACTTC CASSLLSGLAGNYEQYF
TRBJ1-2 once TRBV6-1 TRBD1 TGTGCCAGCACTCCCACAGGGGGGTGGGTCTATGGCTACACCTTC CASTPTGGWVYGYTF
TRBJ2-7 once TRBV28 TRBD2 TGTGCCAGCAGTTTATACAGCGGGAGCAGCTCCTACGAGCAGTACTTC CASSLYSGSSSYEQYF
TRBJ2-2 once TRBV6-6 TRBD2 TGTGCCAGCAGCTTACGCGGGGGGACCGGGGAGCTGTTTTTT CASSLRGGTGELFF
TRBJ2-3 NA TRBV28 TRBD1 TGTGCCAGCAGTTTAAGTGGGACAGGCACAGATACGCAGTATTTT CASSLSGTGTDTQYF
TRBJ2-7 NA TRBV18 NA TGTGCCAGCTCACCACAAGACTCTCGTGGTCTCGAGCAGTACTTC CASSPQDSRGLEQYF
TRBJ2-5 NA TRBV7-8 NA TGTGCCAGCAGCCATTTATCTAAAGAGACCCAGTACTTC CASSHLSKETQYF
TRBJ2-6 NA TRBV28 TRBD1 TGTGCCAGCAGTTTATTCTGGACAGGGGGCACTGGGGCCAACGTCCTGACTTTC CASSLFWTGGTGANVLTF
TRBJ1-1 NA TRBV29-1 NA TGCAGCGTTGTAAGCTTTCCCTTGGGGCGGGGGACGATGAACACTGAAGCTTTCTTT CSVVSFPLGRGTMNTEAFF
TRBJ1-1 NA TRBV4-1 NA TGCGCCAGCAGCCGGGCAGAGAACATGAACACTGAAGCTTTCTTT CASSRAENMNTEAFF
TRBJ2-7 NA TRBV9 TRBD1 TGTGCCAGCAGCGTATACCGGGACAGACACTACGAGCAGTACTTC CASSVYRDRHYEQYF
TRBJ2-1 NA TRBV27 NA TGTGCCAGCAGTTTAACCCCCGCTAGCAGGAGATACAATGAGCAGTTCTTC CASSLTPASRRYNEQFF
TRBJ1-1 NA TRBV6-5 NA TGTGCCAGCAGTTACGGGGCAGACGGGCAGCCTGAAGCTTTCTTT CASSYGADGQPEAFF
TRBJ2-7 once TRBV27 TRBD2 TGTGCCAGCAGGCCCGAAGCGGCTAGCGGCTACGAGCAGTACTTC CASRPEAASGYEQYF
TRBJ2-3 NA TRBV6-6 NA TGTGCCAGCAGCCGCCCGGGAAGCGCAGATACGCAGTATTTT CASSRPGSADTQYF
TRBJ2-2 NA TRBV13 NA TGTGCCAGCAGGAGGGAGGCCGGGGAGCTGTTTTTT CASRREAGELFF
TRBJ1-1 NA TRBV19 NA TGTGCCAGTAGTACCGGTATCCGCGAAGCTTTCTTT CASSTGIREAFF